This entry features one TCR beta chain sequence. This clone occurred once. Its binding antigen is unknown. It has no much larger one-base neighbor in the sample; base qualities were not kept. TCRbeta CDR3 regions were profiled with the immunoSEQ Assay using bias-controlled multiplex PCR amplification of genomic DNA. In the source study's methods: To quantify the absolute abundance of each unique TCRbeta CDR3 region, the sequences were collapsed and filtered. Differential abundance was tested with two models: a binomial (Fisher-equivalent) model and a beta-binomial model that adds time-dependent variance fitted from healthy donors. Any clone with fewer than 5 combined templates was excluded, and a clone was called differentially abundant if its Benjamini-Hochberg FDR was below 0.01. Beta-binomial variance was modeled as a function of total template count across the two samples using the form v = (b*log(k)+a)^2. TCRdb obtained this table from immuneACCESS and retained in-frame rearrangements with V and J assigned. These tables miss some clones; where compared with another copy, unresolved V genes account for less than half of the shortfall, and the remainder is unexplained. Clonal size and the V and J genes are those of that table, whereas D and trimming came from the DNA. In all, the sample holds over 100,000 clones, and around 90% of those were seen once. The ten largest account for 7% to 9% of the sample.

The source of the sample is a study of identifying expanded T cells in peripheral blood (dated by TCRdb to between 2017 and 2020). Looking at the study overall: Separate aliquots of the same genomic DNA pool were sequenced to produce technical replicates, and four replicates were compared in pairs.

No immune events, such as infections, were documented for the healthy donors during the collection period. Blood repertoires from healthy donors were used as a training cohort for calibrating time-dependent variance in a beta-binomial model of differential abundance of T-cell clones. The training cohort was composed of some ten healthy donors, 3 female and 7 male. An age range of roughly 29 to 64 years, with an average of around 42 years, was recorded for the donors. Whole blood was collected from each healthy donor at three time points spaced approximately 2 weeks apart and obtained from a commercial supplier. For immunosequencing, genomic DNA was extracted from unsorted whole blood. The full study reports these points: It was expected by the authors that biological variance in healthy repertoires might increase further over much longer intervals, such as months to years. Both the number of clones called differentially abundant and the false-positive rate were significantly reduced by the beta-binomial model across all healthy-donor time intervals. The binomial model flagged approximately 1.3 differentially abundant clones between technical replicates but 15 to 17 over roughly two weeks and roughly 20 over roughly 4 weeks. Across all healthy donors, variance in clone template counts between roughly 2-week samples was found to increase significantly with total template count.

The CDR3 contains 15 residues, cysteine and phenylalanine counted. Of all the DNA, just the CDR3 is kept, 45 bases in frame from base 1. As encoded in the germline V gene, CDR1 is SGHTA while CDR2 is FQGNSA. V loses 4 bases, J loses 4 bases, and the germline ends lie 14 bases apart. The rearrangement joined TRBV7-2 to TRBJ2-1; a weak D assignment points to TRBD2 (6 bases agree). The sequence derives from a person aged 18-69 years in good health. The material sequenced was blood. The DNA sequence is given as TGTGCCAGCAGCTCCGTGGGAGGCGGATACAATGAGCAGTTCTTC. Translation gives CASSSVGGGYNEQFF.